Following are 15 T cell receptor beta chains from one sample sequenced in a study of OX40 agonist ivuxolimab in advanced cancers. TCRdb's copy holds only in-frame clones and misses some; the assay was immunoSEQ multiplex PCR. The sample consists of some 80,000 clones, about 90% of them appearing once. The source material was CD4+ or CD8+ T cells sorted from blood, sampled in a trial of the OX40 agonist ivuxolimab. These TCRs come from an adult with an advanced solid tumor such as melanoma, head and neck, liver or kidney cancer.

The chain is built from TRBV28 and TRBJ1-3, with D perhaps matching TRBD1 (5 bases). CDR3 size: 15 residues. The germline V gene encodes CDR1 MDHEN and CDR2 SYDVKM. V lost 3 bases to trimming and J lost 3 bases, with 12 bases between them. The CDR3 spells CASSFPAGYGNTIYF. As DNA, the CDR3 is TGTGCCAGCAGTTTCCCGGCAGGGTATGGAAACACCATATATTTT.

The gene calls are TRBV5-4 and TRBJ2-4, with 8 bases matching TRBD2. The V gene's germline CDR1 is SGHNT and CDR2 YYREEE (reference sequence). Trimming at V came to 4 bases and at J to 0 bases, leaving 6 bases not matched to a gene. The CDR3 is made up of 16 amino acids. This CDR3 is CASSTGGSLAKNIQYF. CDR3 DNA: TGTGCCAGCAGCACGGGAGGGTCACTAGCCAAAAACATTCAGTACTTC.

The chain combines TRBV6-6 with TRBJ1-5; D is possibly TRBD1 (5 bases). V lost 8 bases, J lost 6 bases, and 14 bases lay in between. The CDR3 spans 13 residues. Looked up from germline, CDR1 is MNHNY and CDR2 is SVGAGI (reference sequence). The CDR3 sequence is CASGRGEGQPQHF. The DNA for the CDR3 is TGTGCCAGCGGGAGGGGTGAAGGTCAGCCCCAGCATTTT.

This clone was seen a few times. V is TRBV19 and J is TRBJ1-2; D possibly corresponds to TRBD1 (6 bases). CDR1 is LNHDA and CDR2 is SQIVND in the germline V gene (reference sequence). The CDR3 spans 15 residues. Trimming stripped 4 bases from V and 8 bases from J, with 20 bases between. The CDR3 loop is CASSTQGWVRYGYTF. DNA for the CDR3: TGTGCCAGTAGTACACAGGGATGGGTCCGTTACGGCTACACCTTC.

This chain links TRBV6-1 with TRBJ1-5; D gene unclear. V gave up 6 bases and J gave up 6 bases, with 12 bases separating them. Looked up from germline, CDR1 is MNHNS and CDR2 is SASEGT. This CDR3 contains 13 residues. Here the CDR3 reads CASSQAGSQPQHF. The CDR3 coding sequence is TGTGCCAGCAGCCAGGCTGGGAGTCAGCCCCAGCATTTT.

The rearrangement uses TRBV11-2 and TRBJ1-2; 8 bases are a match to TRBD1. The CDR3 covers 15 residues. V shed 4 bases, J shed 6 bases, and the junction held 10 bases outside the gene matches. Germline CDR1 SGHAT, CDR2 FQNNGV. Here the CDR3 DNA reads TGTGCCAGCAGCTCAATTAGGACAGGGTGGGATGGCTACACCTTC. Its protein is CASSSIRTGWDGYTF.

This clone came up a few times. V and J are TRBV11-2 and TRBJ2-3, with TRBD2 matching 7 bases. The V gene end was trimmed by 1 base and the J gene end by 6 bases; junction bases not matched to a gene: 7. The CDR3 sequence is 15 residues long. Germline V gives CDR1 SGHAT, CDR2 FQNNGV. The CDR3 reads CASSLGGGGRDTQYF. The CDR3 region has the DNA TGTGCCAGCAGCTTAGGAGGCGGGGGTAGGGATACGCAGTATTTT.

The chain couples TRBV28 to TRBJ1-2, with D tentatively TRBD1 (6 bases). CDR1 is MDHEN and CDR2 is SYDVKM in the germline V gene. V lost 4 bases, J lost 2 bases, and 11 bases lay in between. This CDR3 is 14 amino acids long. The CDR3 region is CASSSPQGNYGYTF. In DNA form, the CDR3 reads TGTGCCAGCAGTTCTCCGCAGGGGAACTATGGCTACACCTTC.

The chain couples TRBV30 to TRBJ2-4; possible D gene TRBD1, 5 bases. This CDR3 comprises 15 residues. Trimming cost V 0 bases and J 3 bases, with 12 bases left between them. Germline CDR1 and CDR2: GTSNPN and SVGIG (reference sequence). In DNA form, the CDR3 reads TGTGCCTGGAGTGTAAATCTAAGGGGCAAAAACATTCAGTACTTC. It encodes CAWSVNLRGKNIQYF.

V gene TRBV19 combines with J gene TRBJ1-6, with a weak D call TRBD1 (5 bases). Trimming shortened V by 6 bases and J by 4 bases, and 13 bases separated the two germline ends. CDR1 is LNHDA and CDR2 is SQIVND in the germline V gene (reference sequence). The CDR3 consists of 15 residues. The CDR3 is CASRAAGGYNSPLHF. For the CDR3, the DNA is TGTGCCAGTAGGGCGGCCGGGGGTTATAATTCACCCCTCCACTTT.

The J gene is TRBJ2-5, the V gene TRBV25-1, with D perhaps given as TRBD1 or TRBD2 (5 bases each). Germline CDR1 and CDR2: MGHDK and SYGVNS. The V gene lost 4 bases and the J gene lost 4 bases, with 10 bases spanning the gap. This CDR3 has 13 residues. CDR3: CASSAPGRETQYF. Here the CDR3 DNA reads TGTGCCAGCAGTGCCCCAGGGAGAGAGACCCAGTACTTC.

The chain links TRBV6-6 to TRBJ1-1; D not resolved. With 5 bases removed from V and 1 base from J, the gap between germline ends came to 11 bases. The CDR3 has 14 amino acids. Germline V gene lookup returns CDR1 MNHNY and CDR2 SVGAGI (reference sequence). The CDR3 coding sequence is TGTGCCAGCAGTCAAAGACACCAGAACACTGAAGCTTTCTTT. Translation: CASSQRHQNTEAFF.

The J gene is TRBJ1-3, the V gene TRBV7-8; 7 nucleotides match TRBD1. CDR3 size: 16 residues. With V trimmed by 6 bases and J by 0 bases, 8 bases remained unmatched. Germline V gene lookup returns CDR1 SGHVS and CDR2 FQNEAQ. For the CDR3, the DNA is TGTGCCAGCAGGGCTACAGGGGCCCGCTCTGGAAACACCATATATTTT. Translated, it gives CASRATGARSGNTIYF. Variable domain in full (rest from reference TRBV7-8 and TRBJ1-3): GAGVSQSPRYKVAKRGQDVALRCDPISGHVSLFWYQQALGQGPEFLTYFQNEAQLDKSGLPSDRFFAERPEGSVSTLKIQRTQQEDSAVYLCASRATGARSGNTIYFGEGSWLTVV.

The CDR3: CASTPHGEGTAGYTF. In nucleotides, the CDR3 is TGTGCCAGCACTCCTCATGGGGAGGGTACTGCTGGCTACACCTTC. The gene calls are TRBV6-5 and TRBJ1-2, with no clear D. Trimming pared 7 bases from V and 7 bases from J, leaving 22 bases between. The germline CDR1 and CDR2 sequences are MNHEY and SVGAGI. The CDR3 spans 15 residues.

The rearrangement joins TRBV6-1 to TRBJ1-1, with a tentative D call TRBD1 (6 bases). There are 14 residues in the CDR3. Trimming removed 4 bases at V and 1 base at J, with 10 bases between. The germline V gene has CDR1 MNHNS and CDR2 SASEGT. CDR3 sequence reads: CASSVMTGNTEAFF. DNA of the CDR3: TGTGCCAGCAGTGTCATGACAGGGAACACTGAAGCTTTCTTT.